These 8 T cell receptor beta chains came from one sample sequenced in a study of T cell responses to AZD1222 COVID-19 vaccine. Profiled with immunoSEQ multiplex PCR; TCRdb holds only in-frame clones, not every one. The table shows 110,000 to 150,000 clones, with approximately 92% occurring only once. The sequencing here drew on peripheral blood, taken on day 0 of AZD1222 vaccination. The receptors derive from an adult in good health.

This clone was picked up one time. The chain recombines TRBV28 with TRBJ1-1; no definite D call. The CDR3 extends over 14 amino acids. CDR1 and CDR2 (germline): MDHEN, SYDVKM. Trimming stripped 2 bases from V and 2 bases from J, with 9 bases between. The CDR3 loop is CASSLGRPNTEAFF. CDR3 DNA: TGTGCCAGCAGTTTAGGTCGGCCTAACACTGAAGCTTTCTTT.

This chain uses TRBV10-1 with TRBJ2-5, with D unclear. The CDR3 extends over 13 amino acids. Trimming shortened V by 2 bases and J by 5 bases, and 9 bases separated the two germline ends. Germline CDR1 WNHNN, CDR2 SYGVQD (reference sequence). The CDR3 here is CASSEGLRETQYF. CDR3 DNA: TGCGCCAGCAGTGAGGGGCTACGGGAGACCCAGTACTTC.

The V gene is TRBV7-4, the J gene TRBJ2-3; 7 nucleotides align to TRBD2. Germline V gene data show CDR1 as SGHVT and CDR2 as SQSDAQ. The CDR3 extends over 18 amino acids. The V segment lost 4 bases and the J segment 0 bases; nucleotides outside the gene matches: 13. The DNA for the CDR3 is TGTGCCAGCAGCTGCCTTTGGGGCGGGAGAATCAGCACAGATACGCAGTATTTT. Its translation is CASSCLWGGRISTDTQYF.

The genes are TRBV2 and TRBJ2-3; TRBD2 agrees at 15 bases. Trimming cost V 6 bases and J 0 bases; bases outside gene matches: 10. This CDR3 is 19 amino acids long. In germline, CDR1 is SNHLY, CDR2 FYNNEI. The chain's CDR3 is CASRPTRTSGGVSTDTQYF. CDR3 nucleotide sequence: TGTGCCAGCAGGCCAACTCGGACTAGCGGGGGGGTTAGCACAGATACGCAGTATTTT.

J is TRBJ1-2 and V is TRBV6-2 or TRBV6-3; TRBD1 agrees at 9 bases. Germline V CDR1 and CDR2: MNHEY, SVGEGT. V shed 0 bases and J 6 bases; nucleotides not matched to a gene: 2. The CDR3 loop spans 14 amino acids. The CDR3 region has the DNA TGTGCCAGCAGTTACTCCGGGACAGGGCATGGCTACACCTTC. Protein product: CASSYSGTGHGYTF.

V usage is TRBV5-8 and J usage is TRBJ1-4, with D perhaps matching TRBD1 (6 bases). This CDR3 has 16 residues. Trimming pared 4 bases from V and 7 bases from J, leaving 20 bases between. Per germline, CDR1 SGHTS and CDR2 YDEGEE. CDR3 in amino acids: CASSRGGAGIGEKLFF. CDR3 DNA: TGTGCCAGCAGCCGGGGGGGCGCTGGGATCGGTGAAAAACTGTTTTTT.

This rearrangement joins TRBV7-9 to TRBJ1-4; TRBD1 matches 8 bases. In germline, CDR1 is SEHNR, CDR2 FQNEAQ (reference sequence). CDR3 size: 14 residues. J gave up 6 bases and V 5 bases, and 5 bases lay outside the gene matches. CDR3 loop: CASSQDRGYEKLFF. CDR3 DNA: TGTGCCAGCAGCCAAGACAGGGGATATGAAAAACTGTTTTTT.

The gene calls are TRBV7-9 and TRBJ2-7, with D perhaps matching TRBD1 (6 bases). Germline CDR1 and CDR2: SEHNR and FQNEAQ (reference sequence). V dropped 5 bases and J dropped 1 base, with 30 bases sitting between them. The CDR3 has 20 amino acids. The CDR3, as DNA: TGTGCCAGCAGCACCCGGTGGACAGAGTTTCGGGGACCGCTTTCCTACGAGCAGTACTTC. Translating gives CASSTRWTEFRGPLSYEQYF. Full variable domain (missing parts from reference TRBV7-9 and TRBJ2-7): DTGVSQNPRHKITKRGQNVTFRCDPISEHNRLYWYRQTLGQGPEFLTYFQNEAQLEKSRLLSDRFSAERPKGSFSTLEIQRTEQGDSAMYLCASSTRWTEFRGPLSYEQYFGPGTRLTVT.